This T cell receptor (beta chain) was sequenced in a study of T cell responses to AZD1222 COVID-19 vaccine. Study-level findings and limits: Baseline seropositivity characterized only a handful of AZD1222 recipients.

Only in-frame clones appear in the TCRdb table, and some are missing; sequencing was by immunoSEQ multiplex PCR. The sample has about 56,000 clones, 70% to 80% seen once; the top ten hold around 5%. The V gene's germline CDR1 is SSHAT and CDR2 FNYEAQ (reference sequence). CDR3 length: 13 amino acids. A word on this clone: Its antigen remains unidentified. Sequence at one end of the junction differs from germline and may be a read error.

The sample consisted of peripheral blood, taken 28 days after the second AZD1222 dose. This TCR derives from an adult who received the AZD1222 COVID-19 vaccine. The V call is TRBV7-7, the J call TRBJ2-1; the match to TRBD2 covers 7 bases. The CDR3 coding sequence is TGTGCTAGCAGCTCCGGGAGGCTGAATGAGCAGTTCTTC. Encoded protein: CASSSGRLNEQFF.